One sample yielded the 21 T cell receptor beta chains listed below, sequenced in a study of T cell responses to AZD1222 COVID-19 vaccine. Repertoires were generated with immunoSEQ multiplex PCR, while TCRdb's copy carries only in-frame clones and drops some. The profile covers some 99,000 clones, with around 87% appearing a single time and 4% to 5.5% taken by the ten largest. The sequences come from peripheral blood, collected 28 days after the second AZD1222 dose. The receptors here all came from an adult who received the AZD1222 COVID-19 vaccine.

The CDR3 here is CASSLSTGDDTEAFF. CDR3 DNA sequence: TGTGCCAGCAGCTTGTCAACAGGGGACGACACTGAAGCTTTCTTT. The gene calls are TRBV7-9 and TRBJ1-1; 7 nucleotides match TRBD1. This CDR3 spans 15 amino acids. Trimming at V came to 3 bases and at J to 3 bases, leaving 7 bases not matched to a gene. The germline CDR1 and CDR2 sequences are SEHNR and FQNEAQ (reference sequence).

V and J are TRBV5-6 and TRBJ1-6, with D possibly TRBD1 on 5 matching bases. Deletions cut 1 base from V and 0 bases from J, with 11 bases between. The CDR3 is 17 residues long. Germline V gene lookup returns CDR1 SGHDT and CDR2 YYEEEE. The DNA for the CDR3 is TGTGCCAGCAGCTTGCGGGGCCGCAACTCCTATAATTCACCCCTCCACTTT. It encodes CASSLRGRNSYNSPLHF.

V usage is TRBV2 and J usage is TRBJ1-1, with 9 bases lining up with TRBD1. The CDR3 spans 16 residues. V shed 8 bases, J shed 1 base, and the junction held 11 bases outside the gene matches. Germline V gene lookup returns CDR1 SNHLY and CDR2 FYNNEI. The CDR3 region is CASLSDRGRTNTEAFF. DNA of the CDR3: TGTGCCAGCCTCTCGGACAGGGGAAGAACGAACACTGAAGCTTTCTTT.

This clone was counted a single time. The chain recombines TRBV30 with TRBJ1-6; 9 nucleotides align to TRBD1. The V and J ends lost 7 bases and 10 bases, in that order; junction bases with no gene match: 8. This CDR3 is built from 13 residues. Germline CDR1 is GTSNPN and CDR2 is SVGIG (reference sequence). CDR3 sequence (DNA): TGTGCCTTGGAACAGGGGGCGTACTCACCCCTCCACTTT. Protein product: CALEQGAYSPLHF. Full variable domain (outside the CDR3, taken from reference TRBV30 and TRBJ1-6): SQTIHQWPATLVQPVGSPLSLECTVEGTSNPNLYWYRQAAGRGLQLLFYSVGIGQISSEVPQNLSASRPQDRQFILSSKKLLLSDSGFYLCALEQGAYSPLHFGNGTRLTVT.

This rearrangement joins TRBV7-8 to TRBJ2-3; 11 bases agree with TRBD2. The CDR3 consists of 15 residues. J was trimmed by 3 bases and V by 4 bases; bases with no gene match: 3. The V gene's germline CDR1 is SGHVS and CDR2 FQNEAQ. CDR3 in amino acids: CASSYRLAGTDTQYF. The CDR3 coding sequence is TGTGCCAGCAGCTATCGACTAGCGGGGACAGATACGCAGTATTTT.

The chain joins TRBV28 to TRBJ1-4, with D perhaps TRBD1 (5 bases). Looked up from germline, CDR1 is MDHEN and CDR2 is SYDVKM. CDR3 length: 14 amino acids. V lost 7 bases to trimming and J lost 7 bases, with 16 bases between them. CDR3 sequence: CASKIRQGGEKLFF. For the CDR3, the DNA is TGTGCCAGCAAGATTCGGCAGGGTGGTGAAAAACTGTTTTTT.

The chain uses TRBV5-5 and TRBJ2-3; 8 positions agree with TRBD1. Germline assignment: CDR1 SGHKS and CDR2 YYEKEE (reference sequence). This CDR3 comprises 18 residues. J was trimmed by 6 bases and V by 4 bases; bases with no gene match: 19. CDR3 sequence: CASSRLFLDRVTADTQYF. CDR3 sequence (DNA): TGTGCCAGCAGCCGTTTGTTTTTGGACAGGGTCACAGCTGATACGCAGTATTTT. Full variable domain (missing parts from reference TRBV5-5 and TRBJ2-3): DAGVTQSPTHLIKTRGQQVTLRCSPISGHKSVSWYQQVLGQGPQFIFQYYEKEERGRGNFPDRFSARQFPNYSSELNVNALLLGDSALYLCASSRLFLDRVTADTQYFGPGTRLTVL.

CDR3 sequence reads: CASSLPGHYEQYF. The CDR3 DNA is TGTGCCAGCAGCTTACCGGGGCACTACGAGCAGTACTTC. The chain joins TRBV7-9 to TRBJ2-7; TRBD1 or TRBD2 may be the D gene (5 bases each). The CDR3 is 13 amino acids. V lost 2 bases and J 3 bases, leaving 8 bases between the germline ends. CDR1 is SEHNR, CDR2 FQNEAQ, per germline (reference sequence). Drawing the rest from reference TRBV7-9 and TRBJ2-7, the complete variable domain is DTGVSQNPRHKITKRGQNVTFRCDPISEHNRLYWYRQTLGQGPEFLTYFQNEAQLEKSRLLSDRFSAERPKGSFSTLEIQRTEQGDSAMYLCASSLPGHYEQYFGPGTRLTVT.

V is TRBV5-1 and J is TRBJ2-7, with TRBD2 matching 8 bases. CDR1 and CDR2 from the germline V gene are SGHRS and YFSETQ. Trimming took 4 bases from V and 4 from J; bases not matched to a gene: 10. The CDR3 is 15 amino acids. The CDR3 is CASSPGRGGTYEQYF. The CDR3, as DNA: TGCGCCAGCAGCCCCGGGAGGGGAGGTACTTACGAGCAGTACTTC.

The chain uses TRBV6-5 and TRBJ1-4, with 10 bases that match TRBD1. J lost 7 bases, V lost 7 bases, and 3 bases had no gene match. The CDR3 sequence is 13 residues long. Germline CDR1 and CDR2: MNHEY and SVGAGI. The CDR3 region is CASMGQGSEKLFF. CDR3 bases: TGTGCCAGCATGGGACAGGGGTCTGAAAAACTGTTTTTT.

V and J are TRBV11-3 and TRBJ2-3; 8 nucleotides agree with TRBD2. The V and J ends lost 0 bases and 0 bases, in that order; junction bases with no gene match: 5. Per the germline V gene, CDR1 is SGHNT and CDR2 is YENEEA. This CDR3 region has 17 residues. CDR3 sequence (DNA): TGTGCCAGCAGCTTAGATGGAGCGGGAGCTAGCACAGATACGCAGTATTTT. Translation: CASSLDGAGASTDTQYF.

In this sample, this clone turned up once. The V and J genes are TRBV6-5 and TRBJ2-5; D is undetermined. The CDR3 consists of 15 residues. Germline V lookup: CDR1 MNHEY, CDR2 SVGAGI. V shed 4 bases and J shed 1 base, with 13 bases lying between them. For the CDR3, the DNA is TGTGCCAGCAGTTGGCCGGGTAGTGGCCAAGAGACCCAGTACTTC. It translates to CASSWPGSGQETQYF.

The chain links TRBV21-1 to TRBJ2-7; the table names TRBD2, a call not compared with the DNA. TRBV21-1 is labeled a pseudogene. This CDR3 has 18 amino acids. CDR3 in amino acids: CASSKWRLLADRVYEQYF. For the CDR3, the DNA is TGTGCCAGCAGCAAATGGAGGCTTCTAGCGGACCGGGTCTACGAGCAGTACTTC.

The rearrangement joins TRBV19 to TRBJ2-7, with 9 nucleotides matching TRBD1. Germline lookup yields CDR1 LNHDA and CDR2 SQIVND (reference sequence). The length of the CDR3 is 14 residues. Trimming at V came to 4 bases and at J to 6 bases, leaving 7 bases not matched to a gene. DNA for the CDR3: TGTGCCAGTAGTAACCCGGGACAGGGTCGCGAGCAGTACTTC. Translating gives CASSNPGQGREQYF.

CDR3 sequence: CASSLTGYTGELFF. CDR3 DNA sequence: TGTGCCAGCAGCTTAACCGGGTACACCGGGGAGCTGTTTTTT. The J gene is TRBJ2-2, the V gene TRBV7-3; D is ambiguous. V was cut by 0 bases and J by 3 bases, with 5 bases left in between. The CDR3 extends over 14 amino acids. The germline gives CDR1 SGHTA, CDR2 FQGTGA.

The gene calls are TRBV12-3 or TRBV12-4 and TRBJ2-7; D gene uncertain. CDR3 size: 11 residues. V lost 5 bases to trimming and J lost 1 base, with 3 bases between them. The CDR3 loop reads CASSISYEQYF. CDR3 DNA: TGTGCCAGCAGTATATCCTACGAGCAGTACTTC.

This clone was detected once. V gene TRBV18 combines with J gene TRBJ2-1; 9 positions agree with TRBD1. This CDR3 has 15 amino acids. CDR1 and CDR2 from the germline V gene are KGHSH and LQKENI. With V trimmed by 4 bases and J by 6 bases, 7 bases remained unmatched. CDR3 in DNA: TGTGCCAGCTCACTTCGACAGGGGGGGAGCAATGAGCAGTTCTTC. Amino acids: CASSLRQGGSNEQFF.

The V call is TRBV6-2 or TRBV6-3, the J call TRBJ2-5; D is unresolved. Per the germline V gene, CDR1 is MNHEY and CDR2 is SVGEGT. The CDR3 is 13 residues long. V lost 6 bases, J lost 5 bases, and 13 bases lay in between. The CDR3 DNA sequence: TGTGCCAGCAGCACGCACTTCGGGGAGACCCAGTACTTC. It encodes CASSTHFGETQYF.

The chain uses TRBV18 and TRBJ1-5; 10 nucleotides align to TRBD1. In germline, CDR1 is KGHSH, CDR2 LQKENI. V lost 6 bases and J lost 2; bases outside the gene matches: 10. The length of the CDR3 is 17 residues. CDR3 residues: CASSLGTGAFGNQPQHF. In DNA form, the CDR3 reads TGTGCCAGCTCCCTAGGGACAGGGGCATTCGGCAATCAGCCCCAGCATTTT.

The chain joins TRBV6-5 to TRBJ2-3; 7 nucleotides agree with TRBD2. Germline V gene data show CDR1 as MNHEY and CDR2 as SVGAGI. The trim removed 0 bases at V and 2 bases at J, leaving 5 bases unmatched. There are 16 residues in the CDR3. This CDR3 reads CASSYSRAGLTDTQYF. CDR3 DNA sequence: TGTGCCAGCAGTTACTCGAGAGCGGGGCTCACAGATACGCAGTATTTT.

DNA of the CDR3: TGTGCCAGCAGCCAAGAAAGGCGGGGGCCACTCCACTTT. Protein sequence: CASSQERRGPLHF. The chain has TRBV3-1 (or the pseudogene TRBV3-2) and TRBJ1-6; tentative D call: TRBD1 (6 bases). The CDR3 is 13 amino acids. Trimming pared 0 bases from V and 16 bases from J, leaving 13 bases between. Germline CDR1 reads LGHDT; CDR2 reads YNNKEL (reference sequence).